A selection of T cell receptor beta chains follows, all from one sample in a study of Ad26.COV2.S vaccination and SARS-CoV-2 variants. The method was immunoSEQ multiplex PCR; TCRdb's version includes in-frame clones alone and lacks a portion of them. In the table there are hundreds of thousands of clones, around 86% of which are singletons. The specimen was peripheral blood, collected in a trial of Ad26.COV2.S vaccine versus placebo. The receptors were gathered from a person aged 18-60 years who received the Ad26.COV2.S COVID-19 vaccine or a placebo. CDR3s include the opening cysteine and the closing phenylalanine or tryptophan. Fields, in order: D gene, J gene, clone size, V gene, CDR3 DNA, CDR3 protein. D genes are given only for firm matches. Only part of the rows carry a size: once, few, many, or a class if the clone is expanded.

>NA|TRBJ2-7|NA|TRBV7-6
TGTGCCAGCAGCTTAAGCCCCCGGGCCCGGACAGCTGGGGGGGAGCAGTACTTC
CASSLSPRARTAGGEQYF
>TRBD1|TRBJ2-5|NA|TRBV5-8
TGTGCCAGCAGCCAACGCTCCAGGGGGCCCGCAGGGGAGACCCAGTACTTC
CASSQRSRGPAGETQYF
>NA|TRBJ1-2|NA|TRBV12-5
TGTGCTAGTGCGCCGGGGGGGTATGGCTACACCTTC
CASAPGGYGYTF
>TRBD1|TRBJ1-2|NA|TRBV4-2
TGTGCCAGCAGCCACTCCACGATGACAGGGGTGGGCTACACCTTC
CASSHSTMTGVGYTF
>NA|TRBJ1-5|few|TRBV7-2
TGTGCCAGCAGCTTAGCGCAGGAGGGGGGGCAGCCCCAGCATTTT
CASSLAQEGGQPQHF
>TRBD1|TRBJ1-2|NA|TRBV11-2
TGTGCCAGCAGCCAAGGGACAGGGACCTATGGCTACACCTTC
CASSQGTGTYGYTF
>NA|TRBJ2-7|NA|TRBV5-4
TGTGCCAGCGCGGACAACAATAACTACGAGCAGTACTTC
CASADNNNYEQYF
>NA|TRBJ1-1|once|TRBV6-5
TGTGCCAGCAGTTCGGTGTCGGGGGCGCGCACTGAAGCTTTCTTT
CASSSVSGARTEAFF
>TRBD2|TRBJ2-1|NA|TRBV4-1
TGCGCCAGCAGCCAAGGACTAGCCAGAACGTACAATGAGCAGTTCTTC
CASSQGLARTYNEQFF
>TRBD2|TRBJ2-3|NA|TRBV5-4
TGTGCCAGCAGCTCTCTAGCGGGGGGGCTGGATACGCAGTATTTT
CASSSLAGGLDTQYF
>NA|TRBJ2-7|NA|TRBV24-1
TGTGCCACCAGTGATGGGGTAGGGAGTAGGGACGAGCAGTACTTC
CATSDGVGSRDEQYF
>TRBD1|TRBJ2-7|NA|TRBV5-4
TGTGCCAGCAGCACCGGGACAGGGGGGTTCGAGCAGTACTTC
CASSTGTGGFEQYF
>NA|TRBJ1-3|NA|TRBV5-4
TGTGCCAGCAGCCGCGAGGGGGGCGGAAACACCATATATTTT
CASSREGGGNTIYF
>NA|TRBJ2-7|few|TRBV5-1
TGCGCCAGCAGCTCTTCACCGGGTCCATACGAGCAGTACTTC
CASSSSPGPYEQYF
>NA|TRBJ2-5|NA|TRBV20-1
TGCAGTGCTAGTCAGGGGCGCATCGGGGAGACCCAGTACTTC
CSASQGRIGETQYF
>TRBD1|TRBJ2-7|NA|TRBV2
TGTGCCAGCAGTGTGGCAGGGGGTGGCTACGAGCAGTACTTC
CASSVAGGGYEQYF
>NA|TRBJ1-3|few|TRBV7-2
TGTGCCAGCAGCCCAGGGGCCCTCTCTGGAAACACCATATATTTT
CASSPGALSGNTIYF
>NA|TRBJ2-5|NA|TRBV3-1/TRBV3-2
TGTGCCAGCAGCCGGGGGCGGCAAGAGACCCAGTACTTC
CASSRGRQETQYF